One sample yielded the 10 T cell receptor beta chains listed below, sequenced in a study of regulatory T cells in long-lasting Graves disease. The time point: newly diagnosed GD, antithyroid drugs for less than 3 months. RNA from PBMCs was the source of the TCR library. Arm-PCR with iRepertoire HTBI primers amplified the CDR3 regions for these TCR beta libraries. TCRdb recomputed calls from the multiplex PCR reads with MiXCR, one row per CDR3 protein. The table lists about 200,000 distinct CDR3 sequences, about a sixth of them singletons. The sequencing used peripheral blood mononuclear cells (PBMCs), collected at new diagnosis, from a patient treated with antithyroid drugs. The receptors were sampled from a female donor with Graves disease.

This clonotype showed up many times. This chain links TRBV7-2 with TRBJ1-1; 9 bases fit TRBD1. Germline trimming cut 7 bases from V and 4 bases from J; bases unmatched to any gene: 4. The CDR3 is 13 amino acids. Germline V gene sequence: CDR1 SGHTA, CDR2 FQGNSA. This CDR3 is CASTGQGGTEAFF. For the CDR3, the DNA is TGTGCCAGCACGGGACAGGGTGGCACTGAAGCTTTCTTT.

As regards this clonotype: Possible read error: a much larger clone is one base away. The chain is built from TRBV7-9 and TRBJ1-2; D is undetermined. The CDR3 runs 12 residues. Germline CDR1 SEHNR, CDR2 FQNEAQ (reference sequence). The CDR3 DNA sequence: TGTGCCAGCGGCTTATCCGTCGATGGCTACACCTTC. Its translation: CASGLSVDGYTF.

This clonotype was detected many times. The chain is built from TRBV29-1 and TRBJ2-7; maybe TRBD2 (6 bases). CDR3 size: 12 residues. The germline V gene has CDR1 SQVTM and CDR2 ANQGSEA. Trimming shortened V by 1 base and J by 4 bases, and 8 bases separated the two germline ends. The CDR3 protein is CSVEGGRYEQYF. DNA of the CDR3: TGCAGCGTTGAAGGAGGGAGGTACGAGCAGTACTTC.

This clonotype has ten or more counts. J is TRBJ1-1 and V is TRBV19; weak D call: TRBD1 (5 bases). The CDR3 loop spans 13 amino acids. In germline, CDR1 is LNHDA, CDR2 SQIVND (reference sequence). V gave up 10 bases and J gave up 1 base, with 13 bases separating them. The CDR3 spells CAISGEGNTEAFF. CDR3 DNA: TGTGCCATCTCGGGGGAGGGGAACACTGAAGCTTTCTTT.

This clonotype was counted ten times or more. The V and J genes are TRBV7-3 and TRBJ2-1; TRBD2 might be the D (6 bases). The CDR3 covers 16 residues. The V gene's germline CDR1 is SGHTA and CDR2 FQGTGA. Trimming cost V 0 bases and J 8 bases, with 17 bases left between them. CDR3 nucleotide sequence: TGTGCCAGCAGCTTAACCGTCGGCGGGGCAAGGGATGAGCAGTTCTTC. It translates to CASSLTVGGARDEQFF.

This clonotype was counted at least ten times. The J gene is TRBJ2-7, the V gene TRBV30; possibly TRBD2 for D (5 bases). The CDR3 spans 11 residues. Germline V lookup: CDR1 GTSNPN, CDR2 SVGIG (reference sequence). V was trimmed by 3 bases and J by 4 bases, leaving 7 bases between them. CDR3 in amino acids: CAWRDFYEQYF. The CDR3 nucleotides are TGTGCCTGGAGGGACTTTTACGAGCAGTACTTC.

This clonotype was counted at least ten times. DNA of the CDR3: TGTGCCAGTAGCCCCCATCGGCCAGGGGGCAGGACCGGGGAGCTGTTTTTT. It specifies CASSPHRPGGRTGELFF. The chain employs TRBV19 and TRBJ2-2; 8 bases agree with TRBD1. The CDR3 covers 17 residues. Germline V gene sequence: CDR1 LNHDA, CDR2 SQIVND (reference sequence). V lost 6 bases, J lost 5 bases, and 14 bases stayed unmatched.

This clonotype was observed at least ten times. This chain uses TRBV5-8 with TRBJ1-1; D call uncertain. Germline CDR1 SGHTS, CDR2 YDEGEE. V lost 7 bases, J lost 0 bases, and 22 bases lay in between. The CDR3 extends over 17 amino acids. Here the CDR3 reads CASPDPPRMQMNTEAFF. The CDR3, as DNA: TGTGCCAGCCCCGACCCCCCGCGGATGCAGATGAACACTGAAGCTTTCTTT.

This clonotype has a count of ten or more. This chain connects TRBV18 to TRBJ2-3; TRBD2 matches at 8 bases. The CDR3 consists of 15 residues. The V segment lost 6 bases and the J segment 4 bases; nucleotides outside the gene matches: 9. Germline CDR1 and CDR2: KGHSH and LQKENI. The CDR3 protein is CASSPSAGGADTQYF. The CDR3 DNA reads as TGTGCCAGCTCCCCCTCGGCGGGGGGAGCAGATACGCAGTATTTT.

This clonotype has ten or more counts. V usage is TRBV13 and J usage is TRBJ2-5, with no clear D. The CDR3 is made up of 14 amino acids. V lost 5 bases and J lost 2, with 12 bases in between. The germline CDR1 and CDR2 sequences are PRHDT and FYEKMQ (reference sequence). CDR3 DNA sequence: TGTGCCAGCAGCCCCCACGGAATACAAGAGACCCAGTACTTC. Translated: CASSPHGIQETQYF.